A single sample gave rise to the 8 T cell receptor beta chains below, sequenced in a study of technical replicates of blood from a few donors. Measured with immunoSEQ multiplex PCR; TCRdb has only the in-frame clones, and not every one. This table holds approximately 65,000 clones, around 87% found once. Sequenced sample: PBMCs. The origin of the receptors is a human donor in good health. Some clones in this sample may be carry-over from other donors' samples.

The chain couples TRBV7-2 to TRBJ2-1, with D possibly TRBD2 on 5 matching bases. This CDR3 spans 16 amino acids. Deletions cut 4 bases from V and 4 bases from J, with 17 bases between. The germline gives CDR1 SGHTA, CDR2 FQGNSA. This CDR3 reads CASSSQDWIGYNEQFF. The CDR3 DNA is TGTGCCAGCAGCTCGCAGGACTGGATCGGGTACAATGAGCAGTTCTTC.

In its sample, this clone was seen a few times. The chain joins TRBV5-4 to TRBJ2-7, with 7 bases lining up with TRBD2. Germline trimming cut 4 bases from V and 0 bases from J; bases unmatched to any gene: 4. This CDR3 contains 14 residues. The germline V gene has CDR1 SGHNT and CDR2 YYREEE (reference sequence). CDR3 amino acids: CASSGAGRSYEQYF. For the CDR3, the DNA is TGTGCCAGCAGCGGAGCGGGGCGCTCCTACGAGCAGTACTTC.

V and J are TRBV27 and TRBJ2-7; 9 bases align to TRBD1. V trimming: 8 bases; J trimming: 13 bases; junction bases outside the gene matches: 18. The CDR3 runs 14 residues. Germline-derived CDR1 and CDR2 are MNHEY and SMNVEV (reference sequence). CDR3 protein: CASPSGTGIPRSYF. As DNA, the CDR3 is TGTGCCAGCCCCTCCGGGACAGGGATTCCCAGGAGTTACTTC.

The genes are TRBV5-1 and TRBJ2-7; 7 bases line up with TRBD1. The CDR3 sequence is 13 residues long. Trimming took 4 bases from V and 3 from J; bases not matched to a gene: 4. Germline CDR1 and CDR2: SGHRS and YFSETQ. The CDR3 sequence is CASSPGQLYEQYF. In DNA, the CDR3 is TGCGCCAGCAGCCCGGGACAGCTCTACGAGCAGTACTTC.

CDR3 nucleotides: TGTGCCAGCAGTCGGGAAGGGGGCAACACTGAAGCTTTCTTT. Its protein is CASSREGGNTEAFF. The chain recombines TRBV7-9 with TRBJ1-1, with 7 bases that match TRBD1. The CDR3 is made up of 14 amino acids. V was pared by 6 bases and J by 2 bases, with 6 bases of the junction left unmatched. Germline-derived CDR1 and CDR2 are SEHNR and FQNEAQ (reference sequence). The whole variable domain, filled in from reference TRBV7-9 and TRBJ1-1, reads DTGVSQNPRHKITKRGQNVTFRCDPISEHNRLYWYRQTLGQGPEFLTYFQNEAQLEKSRLLSDRFSAERPKGSFSTLEIQRTEQGDSAMYLCASSREGGNTEAFFGQGTRLTVV.

V usage is TRBV6-1 and J usage is TRBJ1-5, with D perhaps matching TRBD1 (5 bases). V was cut by 5 bases and J by 4 bases, with 9 bases left in between. The V gene's germline CDR1 is MNHNS and CDR2 SASEGT. The CDR3 totals 13 residues. The CDR3 nucleotides are TGTGCCAGCAGTCTACAGGAGAATCAGCCCCAGCATTTT. Its translation: CASSLQENQPQHF.

The chain joins TRBV13 to TRBJ2-1; the match to TRBD1 covers 9 bases. The CDR3 is 16 amino acids. CDR1 PRHDT and CDR2 FYEKMQ come from the germline V gene (reference sequence). With V trimmed by 5 bases and J by 5 bases, 10 bases remained unmatched. The CDR3 bases are TGTGCCAGCAGCCAAAACAGGGGGCCGGAAGACAATGAGCAGTTCTTC. Protein product: CASSQNRGPEDNEQFF.

The table lists this clone with a few counts. The genes are TRBV4-2 and TRBJ2-3; 11 nucleotides match TRBD2. Trimming cost V 4 bases and J 4 bases; bases outside gene matches: 10. The germline V gene encodes CDR1 LGHNA and CDR2 YNFKEQ. The CDR3 is 17 amino acids. CDR3 coding DNA: TGTGCCAGCAGCCCCGGGGAGAGTAGCGGGGGGGCAGATACGCAGTATTTT. This codes for CASSPGESSGGADTQYF.